Following are 29 T cell receptor beta chains from one sample sequenced in a study of Graves' ophthalmopathy and Graves' hyperthyroidism. The TCR beta CDR3 regions underwent amplification from RNA transcripts. First-round RT-PCR with HTBI primers preceded a second-round multiplex PCR. TCRdb re-derived calls from the multiplex PCR reads in MiXCR, one entry per CDR3 protein. The sample carries 650,000 to 900,000 distinct CDR3 sequences, 35% to 50% recorded once. The sequencing sample was made of peripheral blood. The receptors originated from an adult man with Graves' ophthalmopathy.

This clonotype has only a few counts. V usage is TRBV29-1 and J usage is TRBJ1-1; D is unresolved. CDR1 and CDR2 from the germline V gene are SQVTM and ANQGSEA. The CDR3 has 13 amino acids. V was clipped by 7 bases and J by 4 bases, with 16 bases between them. CDR3 residues: CSGNQRSTTEAFF. The CDR3, as DNA: TGCAGCGGCAACCAACGAAGCACCACTGAAGCTTTCTTT.

The chain combines TRBV5-6 with TRBJ1-1, with 7 bases aligning to TRBD1. Germline loops: CDR1 SGHDT, CDR2 YYEEEE. The V gene end was trimmed by 0 bases and the J gene end by 6 bases; junction bases not matched to a gene: 5. The CDR3 has 14 residues. CDR3 in amino acids: CASSLGTGEAEAFF. The CDR3 DNA follows: TGTGCCAGCAGCTTGGGTACAGGGGAGGCTGAAGCTTTCTTT.

CDR3 residues: CASSEAGTLKETQYF. The CDR3 DNA reads TGTGCCAGCAGCGAAGCCGGGACTCTTAAAGAGACCCAGTACTTC. The gene calls are TRBV7-9 and TRBJ2-5; D possibly corresponds to TRBD2 (6 bases). This CDR3 contains 15 residues. V was shortened by 5 bases and J by 3 bases, with 16 bases between the two germline ends. Germline lookup yields CDR1 SEHNR and CDR2 FQNEAQ (reference sequence).

This clonotype occurred a few times. The CDR3 loop is CASSRDTLGTQYF. DNA of the CDR3: TGTGCCAGCAGCCGGGACACCCTAGGGACCCAGTACTTC. The gene calls are TRBV4-2 and TRBJ2-5; a weak D match, TRBD1 (6 bases). The V end was cut by 4 bases, the J end by 7 bases, with 13 bases between. There are 13 residues in the CDR3. Germline V gene sequence: CDR1 LGHNA, CDR2 YNFKEQ.

Ten or more counts support this clonotype. V is TRBV7-9 and J is TRBJ1-6; D is perhaps TRBD1 (5 bases). Germline V gene sequence: CDR1 SEHNR, CDR2 FQNEAQ (reference sequence). V was cut by 5 bases and J by 13 bases, with 12 bases left in between. The CDR3 covers 12 residues. The CDR3 coding sequence is TGTGCCAGCAGCCTACCCGGGACCCCCCTCCACTTT. It specifies CASSLPGTPLHF.

This clonotype was found many times. The chain employs TRBV29-1 and TRBJ1-4; 8 nucleotides match TRBD1. Germline V CDR1 and CDR2: SQVTM, ANQGSEA. Losses at the gene ends were 3 bases for V and 0 bases for J; bases not matched to a gene: 6. The CDR3 covers 16 residues. CDR3 in DNA: TGCAGCGTTGAGTCGGGACAGGCGACAACTAATGAAAAACTGTTTTTT. This gives the protein CSVESGQATTNEKLFF.

This clonotype was detected a few times. The gene calls are TRBV7-2 and TRBJ2-2; D not certain. The V gene lost 0 bases and the J gene lost 7 bases, with 6 bases spanning the gap. Germline V gene lookup returns CDR1 SGHTA and CDR2 FQGNSA. The CDR3 has 13 residues. The CDR3 DNA reads TGTGCCAGCAGCTTAGCGTGGGTCGGGGAGCTGTTTTTT. Translation: CASSLAWVGELFF.

This sequence joins TRBV11-3 and TRBJ2-7; D perhaps matches TRBD2 (6 bases). Per germline, CDR1 SGHNT and CDR2 YENEEA. V was cut by 2 bases and J by 6 bases, with 17 bases left in between. The CDR3 has 15 amino acids. The CDR3 here is CASSLTGTEGAEQYF. CDR3 coding DNA: TGTGCCAGCAGCTTAACCGGGACGGAGGGAGCCGAGCAGTACTTC.

Remarks on this clonotype: No conserved phenylalanine or tryptophan is present at the end of the CDR3, so a read error is the likely explanation. No DNA is shown, since the ends of the CDR3 on it are uncertain; the CDR3 is the one TCRdb lists. This CDR3 reads CASTLRAGNT. V is TRBV2 and J is TRBJ2-7; the listed D gene, TRBD1, was not tested against the DNA. From germline, CDR1 is SNHLY and CDR2 FYNNEI. Ends included, the CDR3 has 10 residues.

This chain joins TRBV6-5 and TRBJ1-4; D is undetermined. This CDR3 comprises 15 residues. Germline CDR1 is MNHEY and CDR2 is SVGAGI. Trimming took 0 bases from V and 4 from J, leaving 9 bases between them. The CDR3 DNA is TGTGCCAGCAGTTACTCGAACAGAAATAATGAAAAACTGTTTTTT. Residues: CASSYSNRNNEKLFF.

Remarks on this clonotype: One end of the junction does not line up with germline, which may come from a read error. The chain couples TRBV7-9 to TRBJ2-7, with 10 bases aligning to TRBD1. This CDR3 contains 15 residues. The germline gives CDR1 SEHNR, CDR2 FQNEAQ (reference sequence). CDR3 loop: CVSSSGTGASYEQYF. CDR3 sequence (DNA): TGTGTCAGCAGTTCCGGGACAGGGGCCTCCTACGAGCAGTACTTC.

V is TRBV11-2 and J is TRBJ1-4; maybe TRBD1 (5 bases). Germline V CDR1 and CDR2: SGHAT, FQNNGV. This CDR3 region has 15 residues. The V end was cut by 5 bases, the J end by 7 bases, with 17 bases between. The CDR3 region has the DNA TGTGCCAGCAGCCCGAGGTATTCTAGGGGTGAAAAACTGTTTTTT. Protein sequence: CASSPRYSRGEKLFF.

This clonotype showed up just a few times. CDR3 bases: TGTGCCAGCAGCTTCGGGGATATCCCCTCCAGCTCCTACGAGCAGTACTTC. Amino acids: CASSFGDIPSSSYEQYF. This chain connects TRBV11-2 to TRBJ2-7; D may be TRBD2 (5 bases). Trimming stripped 3 bases from V and 0 bases from J, with 18 bases between. The CDR3 sequence is 17 residues long. CDR1 is SGHAT and CDR2 is FQNNGV in the germline V gene.

Regarding this clonotype: Since no conserved phenylalanine or tryptophan closes the CDR3, a read error is the likely cause. The DNA for the CDR3 is TGTGCCAGCAGCCAATCGGGACACAGGAACACTGAAGCTTTCCTT. It translates to CASSQSGHRNTEAFL. The chain has TRBV14 and TRBJ1-1; maybe TRBD1 (6 bases). V shed 2 bases and J shed 1 base, with 11 bases lying between them. The CDR3 is 15 amino acids. The germline V gene encodes CDR1 SGHDN and CDR2 FVKESK.

This clonotype was picked up a small number of times. This chain joins TRBV20-1 and TRBJ1-4; TRBD1 matches at 8 bases. V was pared by 3 bases and J by 7 bases, with 7 bases of the junction left unmatched. The CDR3 is 14 residues long. Germline CDR1 is DFQATT and CDR2 is SNEGSKA (reference sequence). CDR3 sequence (DNA): TGCAGTGCTAGGCGGGGGACAGGTTTTGAAAAACTGTTTTTT. This gives the protein CSARRGTGFEKLFF.

The J gene is TRBJ2-2, the V gene TRBV25-1, with D unclear. This CDR3 contains 13 residues. Germline V gives CDR1 MGHDK, CDR2 SYGVNS. The V and J ends lost 6 bases and 7 bases respectively, with 12 bases between them. The CDR3 region has the DNA TGTGCCAGCAGCCAAGACACGAACGGGGAGCTGTTTTTT. Protein product: CASSQDTNGELFF.

The chain uses TRBV24-1 and TRBJ1-5; 9 bases match TRBD1. Germline V CDR1 and CDR2: KGHDR, SFDVKD. Trimming took 4 bases from V and 1 from J; bases not matched to a gene: 13. The CDR3 is 19 residues long. CDR3 bases: TGTGCCACCAGTGACCCAGGGACAGGGCTGGTTCGAAGCAATCAGCCCCAGCATTTT. This codes for CATSDPGTGLVRSNQPQHF.

This clonotype was detected a few times. V usage is TRBV20-1 and J usage is TRBJ2-3, with 11 bases aligning to TRBD2. The germline V gene has CDR1 DFQATT and CDR2 SNEGSKA (reference sequence). V dropped 4 bases and J dropped 2; count of bases not matched to a gene: 8. The CDR3 is made up of 16 amino acids. In DNA form, the CDR3 reads TGCAGTGCTACTCCCTCACTAGCGGGGGCCACAGATACGCAGTATTTT. Amino acids: CSATPSLAGATDTQYF.

Only a few counts were recorded for this clonotype. The chain links TRBV20-1 to TRBJ1-3; D gene uncertain. Per germline, CDR1 DFQATT and CDR2 SNEGSKA (reference sequence). V gave up 3 bases and J gave up 0 bases, with 15 bases separating them. The CDR3 is 16 amino acids. CDR3 region: CSASLQSPFSGNTIYF. The CDR3 region has the DNA TGCAGTGCTAGCCTACAGTCACCCTTCTCTGGAAACACCATATATTTT.

For this clonotype: The CDR3 end shows no conserved phenylalanine or tryptophan, and so a read error is likely. The DNA is left out, because the CDR3 cannot be placed on it with certainty; the CDR3 is given as TCRdb lists it. The rearrangement links TRBV29-1 to TRBJ2-5; the table calls TRBD1, which could not be checked here. The CDR3 length is 10 residues, termini included. Germline CDR1 and CDR2: SQVTM and ANQGSEA. CDR3 sequence reads: CSVGTDTTYV.

This clonotype was seen many times. The rearrangement joins TRBV12-3 or TRBV12-4 to TRBJ2-5; D is ambiguous. This CDR3 region has 11 residues. The ends were cut back, 6 bases at V and 5 bases at J, with 7 bases in the middle. This CDR3 is CASRQAETQYF. CDR3 bases: TGTGCCAGCAGGCAAGCGGAGACCCAGTACTTC.

This clonotype appeared a few times. The gene calls are TRBV2 and TRBJ2-2, with 8 bases aligning to TRBD1. The CDR3 runs to 15 residues. The germline V gene encodes CDR1 SNHLY and CDR2 FYNNEI. Losses at the gene ends were 6 bases for V and 7 bases for J; bases not matched to a gene: 10. DNA of the CDR3: TGTGCCAGCAGGTTTAGACAGGGGATTAACGGGGAGCTGTTTTTT. Its protein is CASRFRQGINGELFF.

Ten or more counts support this clonotype. The chain joins TRBV30 to TRBJ1-6; D possibly corresponds to TRBD1 (6 bases). This CDR3 contains 13 residues. CDR1 is GTSNPN, CDR2 SVGIG, per germline (reference sequence). V was pared by 3 bases and J by 9 bases, with 12 bases between. The DNA of the CDR3 is TGTGCCTGGAGACAGGGACCTGGTTCACCCCTCCACTTT. The encoded protein is CAWRQGPGSPLHF.

This clonotype has a handful of counts. V and J are TRBV11-1 and TRBJ2-7; 8 bases align to TRBD1. V lost 5 bases and J lost 3; bases outside the gene matches: 9. The CDR3 totals 15 residues. Germline loops: CDR1 SGHAT, CDR2 FQDESV (reference sequence). CDR3 region: CASSQGQGVVYEQYF. CDR3 sequence (DNA): TGTGCCAGCAGCCAAGGACAGGGAGTAGTCTACGAGCAGTACTTC.

The chain carries TRBV10-3 and TRBJ1-6, with TRBD1 matching over 8 bases. Germline V gene lookup returns CDR1 ENHRY and CDR2 SYGVKD. With 8 bases clipped from V and 5 bases from J, the junction kept 8 bases outside the gene matches. This CDR3 has 15 residues. The CDR3 DNA is TGTGCCATCGACAGGGGTAGCCGAAATAATTCACCCCTCCACTTT. This sequence encodes CAIDRGSRNNSPLHF.

The chain joins TRBV20-1 to TRBJ2-5; unclear D gene. V lost 6 bases and J lost 9, with 20 bases in between. The CDR3 length is 13 residues. The germline V gene encodes CDR1 DFQATT and CDR2 SNEGSKA (reference sequence). CDR3 nucleotide sequence: TGCAGTGCCCGACACTATAGCAATCAGCCCCAGTACTTC. Amino acids: CSARHYSNQPQYF.

This clonotype was counted only a few times. The chain has TRBV6-5 and TRBJ1-2, with D unclear. The CDR3 runs to 14 residues. Between the trimmed V and J ends, which lost 7 bases and 4 bases, there was a span of 16 bases. Germline V gene lookup returns CDR1 MNHEY and CDR2 SVGAGI. CDR3 DNA: TGTGCCAGCACCCCCTCCGGCCCGCCCTATGGCTACACCTTC. Amino acids: CASTPSGPPYGYTF.

This clonotype has ten or more counts. This rearrangement joins TRBV29-1 to TRBJ1-2, with D possibly being TRBD1 (6 bases). The germline V gene has CDR1 SQVTM and CDR2 ANQGSEA. The CDR3 runs 13 residues. V lost 3 bases to trimming and J lost 6 bases, with 14 bases between them. The CDR3 nucleotides are TGCAGCGTTGATGGGGGGCTAAGTGATGGCTACACCTTC. Amino acid sequence: CSVDGGLSDGYTF.

This clonotype was seen at least ten times. The chain employs TRBV6-1 and TRBJ2-7; D is undetermined. Trimming cost V 5 bases and J 2 bases, with 10 bases left between them. This CDR3 spans 13 amino acids. Germline lookup yields CDR1 MNHNS and CDR2 SASEGT. CDR3 in amino acids: CASSSADPYEQYF. In nucleotides, the CDR3 is TGTGCCAGCAGTAGCGCGGACCCCTACGAGCAGTACTTC.